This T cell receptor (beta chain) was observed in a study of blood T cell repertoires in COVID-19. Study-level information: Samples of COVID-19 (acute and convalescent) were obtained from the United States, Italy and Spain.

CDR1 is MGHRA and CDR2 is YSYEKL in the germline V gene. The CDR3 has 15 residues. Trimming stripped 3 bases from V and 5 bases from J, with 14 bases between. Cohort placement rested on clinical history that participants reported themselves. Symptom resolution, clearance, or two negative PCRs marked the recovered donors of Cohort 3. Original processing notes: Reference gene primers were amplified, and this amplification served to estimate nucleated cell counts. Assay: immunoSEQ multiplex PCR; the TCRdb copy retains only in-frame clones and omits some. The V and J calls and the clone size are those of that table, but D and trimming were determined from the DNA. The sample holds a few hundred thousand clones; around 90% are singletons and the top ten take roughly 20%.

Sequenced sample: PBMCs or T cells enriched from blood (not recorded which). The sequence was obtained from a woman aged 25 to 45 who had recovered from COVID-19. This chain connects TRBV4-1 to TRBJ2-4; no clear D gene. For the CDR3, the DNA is TGCGCCAGCAGCCAGCCCGGAGCCACCCAAAACATTCAGTACTTC. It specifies CASSQPGATQNIQYF.